The clone carrying this TCR beta chain was seen more than once but under ten times. Its antigen is unidentified. The data are from a study of T cell repertoires in cytomegalovirus infection. TCRdb re-called the reads with MiXCR, one entry per CDR3 protein. The profile shows approximately 100,000 distinct CDR3 sequences, under 50% of them singletons. This CDR3 spans 14 amino acids. Trimming shortened V by 8 bases and J by 1 base, and 12 bases separated the two germline ends. Sequencing used CD8+ T cells from cultured PBMCs, obtained from culture after CMV antigen stimulation. V usage is TRBV12-3 or TRBV12-4 and J usage is TRBJ1-5, with D maybe TRBD1 (5 bases). The clonotype originates from a human donor in good health (CMV status not recorded). Some clones in this sample may be carry-over from other donors' samples. The CDR3 region is CASSGGGSNQPQHF. CDR3 DNA: TGTGCCAGCTCCGGGGGGGGAAGCAATCAGCCCCAGCATTTT.